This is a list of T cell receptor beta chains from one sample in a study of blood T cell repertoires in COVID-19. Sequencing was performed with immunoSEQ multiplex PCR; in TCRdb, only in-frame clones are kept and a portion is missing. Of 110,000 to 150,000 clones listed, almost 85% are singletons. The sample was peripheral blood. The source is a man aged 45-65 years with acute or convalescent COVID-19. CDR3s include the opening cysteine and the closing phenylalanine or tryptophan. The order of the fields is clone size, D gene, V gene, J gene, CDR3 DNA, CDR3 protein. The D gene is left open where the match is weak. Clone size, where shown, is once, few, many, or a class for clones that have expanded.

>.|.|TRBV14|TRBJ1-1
TGTGCCAGCAGCCAGGACCAGGGCTACACTGAAGCTTTCTTT
CASSQDQGYTEAFF
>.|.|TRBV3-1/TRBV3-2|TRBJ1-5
TGTGCCAGCAGTAACGGGAATCAGCCCCAGCATTTT
CASSNGNQPQHF
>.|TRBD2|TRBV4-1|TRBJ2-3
TGCGCCAGCAGCCAAGATCGAGGAGCGGGGAACACAGATACGCAGTATTTT
CASSQDRGAGNTDTQYF
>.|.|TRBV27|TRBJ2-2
TGTGCCAGCAGCCACAGGGTCGGGGAGCTGTTTTTT
CASSHRVGELFF
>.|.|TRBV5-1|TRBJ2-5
TGCGCCAGCAGCACACAACCACCGGGGGGCCCAGGGGAGACCCAGTACTTC
CASSTQPPGGPGETQYF
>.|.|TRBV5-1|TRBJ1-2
TGCGCCAGCAGCTTGACGAATCCAGGGGATGGCTATGGCTACACCTTC
CASSLTNPGDGYGYTF
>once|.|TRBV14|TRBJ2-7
TGTGCCAGCAGCCAAGGCCTTCGGGAGCAGTACTTC
CASSQGLREQYF
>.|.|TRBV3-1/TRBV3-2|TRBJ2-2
TGTGCCAGCAGCCATCGGTCCCTCGCCACCGGGGAGCTGTTTTTT
CASSHRSLATGELFF
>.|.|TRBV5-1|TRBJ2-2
TGCGCCAGCAGCGTGGACGGCGGGGAGCTGTTTTTT
CASSVDGGELFF
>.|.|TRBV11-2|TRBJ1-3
TGTGCCAGCAGCTTAGCCTTCGGGGGGATCTCTGGAAACACCATATATTTT
CASSLAFGGISGNTIYF
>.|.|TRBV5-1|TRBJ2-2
TGCGCCAGCAGCTTGGCCTCGGGGACACCGAACACCGGGGAGCTGTTTTTT
CASSLASGTPNTGELFF
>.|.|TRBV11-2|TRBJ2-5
TGTGCCAGCAGCTTAGATCGTCCGCCGGTGGAGACCCAGTACTTC
CASSLDRPPVETQYF
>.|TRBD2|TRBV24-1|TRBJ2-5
TGTGCCACCAGTGACCCTAGCGGGGTGCCCCAAGAGACCCAGTACTTC
CATSDPSGVPQETQYF
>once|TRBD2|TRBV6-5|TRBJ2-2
TGTGCCAGCTCAGCGGGGGGGCGGACCGGGGAGCTGTTTTTT
CASSAGGRTGELFF
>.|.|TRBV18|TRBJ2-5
TGTGCCAGCTCACCATGGGGGCAGCAAGAGACCCAGTACTTC
CASSPWGQQETQYF
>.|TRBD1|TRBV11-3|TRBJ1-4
TGTGCCAGCAGCTTAGGACAGGGCGTGGGGAATGAAAAACTGTTTTTT
CASSLGQGVGNEKLFF
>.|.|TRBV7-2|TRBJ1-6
TGTGCCAGCAACCAAGTTGAGGATTCACCCCTCCACTTT
CASNQVEDSPLHF
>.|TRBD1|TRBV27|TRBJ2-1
TGTGCCAGCAGTTCAGACAGGGGATACAATGAGCAGTTCTTC
CASSSDRGYNEQFF
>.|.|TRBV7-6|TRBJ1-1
TGTGCCAGCAGCTCCCTTTTGCGAACTGAAGCTTTCTTT
CASSSLLRTEAFF
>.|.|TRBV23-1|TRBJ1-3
TGCGCCAGCAGCCTACAAGGGAGACCTGGAAACACCATATATTTT
CASSLQGRPGNTIYF
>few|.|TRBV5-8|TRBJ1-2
TGTGCCAGCAGCCCACCCGGTACCGGGGGATATGGCTACACCTTC
CASSPPGTGGYGYTF
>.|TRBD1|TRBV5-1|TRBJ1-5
TGCGCCAGCAGCCCGCGACAGGGCGATCAGCCCCAGCATTTT
CASSPRQGDQPQHF
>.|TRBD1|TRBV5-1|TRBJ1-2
TGCGCCAGCAGCTCGGATGTTAGGACAGGGACAGCTAACTATGGCTACACCTTC
CASSSDVRTGTANYGYTF
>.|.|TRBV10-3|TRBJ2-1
TGTGCCATCAGTGAGTCCTTCTCGTTGAATGAGCAGTTCTTC
CAISESFSLNEQFF
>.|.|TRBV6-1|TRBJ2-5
TGTGCCAGCAGTGAATTGGCGGGGGAGACCCAGTACTTC
CASSELAGETQYF
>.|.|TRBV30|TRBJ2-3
TGTGCCTGGCAACAGGGCTCAGATACGCAGTATTTT
CAWQQGSDTQYF
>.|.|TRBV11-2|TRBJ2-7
TGTGCCAGCAGCTTAGGGGCTTACGAGCAGTACTTC
CASSLGAYEQYF
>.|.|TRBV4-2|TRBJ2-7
TGTGCCAGCAGCCAAGAGAACAGCCTCTACGAGCAGTACTTC
CASSQENSLYEQYF
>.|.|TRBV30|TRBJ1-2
TGTGCCTGGAGGAGTTTCGGGACTCATGGCTACACCTTC
CAWRSFGTHGYTF
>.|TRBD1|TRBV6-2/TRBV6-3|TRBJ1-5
TGTGCCAGCAGTTACCGACAGGGCATCCAGCCCCAGCATTTT
CASSYRQGIQPQHF
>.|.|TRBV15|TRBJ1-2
TGTGCCACCAGCAGAGATCGAGAGGGCCGAATCTACACCTTC
CATSRDREGRIYTF
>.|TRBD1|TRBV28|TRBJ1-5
TGTGCCAGCAGCCTGGACAGGGTCGATCAGCCCCAGCATTTT
CASSLDRVDQPQHF
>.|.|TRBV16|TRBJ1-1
TGTGCCAGCAGCCCCTGGGGGCAAAATGAAGCTTTCTTT
CASSPWGQNEAFF
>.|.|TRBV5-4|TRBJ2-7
TGTGCCAGCAGCTTGGACAGGGCATTCGAGCAGTACTTC
CASSLDRAFEQYF
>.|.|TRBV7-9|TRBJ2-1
TGTGCCAGCAGCCCTCCCCTTTACAATGAGCAGTTCTTC
CASSPPLYNEQFF
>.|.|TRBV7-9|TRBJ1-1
TGTGCCAGCAGCTCTAGGGGGTCGGAAGCTTTCTTT
CASSSRGSEAFF
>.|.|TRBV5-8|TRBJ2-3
TGTGCCAGCAGCTTAAAACAGGGGCGGGAATTGTATACGCAGTATTTT
CASSLKQGRELYTQYF
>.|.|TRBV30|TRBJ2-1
TGTGCCTGGAGTTTTCGGTACAATGAGCAGTTCTTC
CAWSFRYNEQFF